The T cell receptor beta chain under discussion was sequenced for a study of shared clonotypes between healthy human individuals. Study-level information: Each donor's CD4 naive and CD4 memory cells filled three plates apiece, CD8 naive two, and CD8 memory one.

Study-level points and caveats: Larger estimated richness was generally seen in naive subsets than in memory subsets.

The repertoire was sequenced with immunoSEQ multiplex PCR; TCRdb's copy has only in-frame clones and lacks some. The table has 1,500,000 or so clones, over 95% seen once. Germline loops: CDR1 WSHSY, CDR2 SAAADI. The CDR3 contains 12 residues. Trimming took off 0 bases at V and 7 bases at J, with 3 bases between the two ends. A note on this clone: Antigen specificity is unknown.

Sequencing used naive CD4+ T cells sorted from blood. The subset is: CD45RA+ positively selected. This chain uses TRBV10-2 with TRBJ2-2; D uncertain. This clonotype was sampled from a man younger than 40 in good health. The CDR3 loop is CASSESSGELFF. The CDR3 region has the DNA TGCGCCAGCAGTGAGTCGAGCGGGGAGCTGTTTTTT.